The clone carrying this T cell receptor (beta chain) was counted a few times. This sample stems from a study of response to subunit inactivated influenza vaccine. One entry per CDR3 protein results from TCRdb running MiXCR on the RT-PCR reads. Of 150,000 to 200,000 distinct CDR3 sequences listed, 10% to 15% are singletons. The CDR3 sequence is 17 residues long. Germline assignment: CDR1 SQVTM and CDR2 ANQGSEA. The junction had 16 bases not matched to a gene; V was cut back by 5 bases and J by 5 bases. These same data were also listed under a study on T cells expressing NK-cell markers. That investigation notes: Production of TCR beta cDNA relied on 5'RACE template switching with UMIs. The eight sequenced donors comprised seven who were HCMV-seropositive and one who was seronegative.

The genes are TRBV29-1 and TRBJ2-4, with 9 bases lining up with TRBD2. Sequences were derived from CD8+ T cells sorted from PBMCs, sampled 11 to 12 days after vaccination. This TCR came from a man aged 45-60 years who received an inactivated influenza vaccine. The CDR3 loop reads CSVPNPDLAGDQNIQYF. The CDR3 nucleotides read TGCAGCGTTCCCAATCCCGACTTAGCGGGAGATCAAAACATTCAGTACTTC.